The clone carrying this T cell receptor (beta chain) was seen a handful of times. Its antigen remains unidentified. This sample stems from a study of human T cells and chemical hapten exposure. Overall study: Small volume differences among pooled libraries mainly caused per-sample TCR yield variation. The study, taken as a whole, reports: With DPC sensitization, TCRs exceeding 1 in 1000 frequency showed no change.

This CDR3 spans 16 amino acids. CDR1 and CDR2 from the germline V gene are SGHTA and FQGNSA. Germline trimming cut 4 bases from V and 10 bases from J; bases unmatched to any gene: 15. TCRdb fed the RACE reads into MiXCR, producing one record per CDR3 protein. The table lists 75,000 to 80,000 distinct CDR3 sequences, roughly 7.9% of them singletons, with around 1.7% in the top ten. Described time point: healthy volunteer bleed at 6 weeks. The authors' total RNA extraction used unfractionated whole blood. V is TRBV7-2 and J is TRBJ1-4; 7 positions agree with TRBD1. The sequence was obtained from a female donor in good health. Some clones in this sample may be carry-over from other donors' samples. Sequencing used whole blood. The CDR3 nucleotides read TGTGCCAGCAGCTCCCCAACGGGACAGCTAATAGGAAAACTGTTTTTT. This codes for CASSSPTGQLIGKLFF.